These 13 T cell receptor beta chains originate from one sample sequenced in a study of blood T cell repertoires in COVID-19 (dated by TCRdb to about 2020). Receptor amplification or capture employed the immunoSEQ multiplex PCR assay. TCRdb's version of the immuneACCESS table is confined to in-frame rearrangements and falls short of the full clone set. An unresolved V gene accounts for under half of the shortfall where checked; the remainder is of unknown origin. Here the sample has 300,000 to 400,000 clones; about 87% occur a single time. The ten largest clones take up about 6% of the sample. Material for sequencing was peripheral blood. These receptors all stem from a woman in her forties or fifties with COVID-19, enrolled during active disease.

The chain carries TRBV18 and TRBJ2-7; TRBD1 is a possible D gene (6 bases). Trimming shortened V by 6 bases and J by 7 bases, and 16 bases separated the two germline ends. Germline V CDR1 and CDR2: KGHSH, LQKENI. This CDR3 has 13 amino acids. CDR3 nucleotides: TGTGCCAGCTCCCGGGACAACAGCCAGGAGCAGTACTTC. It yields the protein CASSRDNSQEQYF.

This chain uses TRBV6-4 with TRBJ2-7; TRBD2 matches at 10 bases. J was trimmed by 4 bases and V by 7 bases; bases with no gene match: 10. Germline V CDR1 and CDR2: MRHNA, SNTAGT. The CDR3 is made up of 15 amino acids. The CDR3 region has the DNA TGTGCCAGCAATCGAAGACTAGCGGGCGCTTACGAGCAGTACTTC. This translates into CASNRRLAGAYEQYF.

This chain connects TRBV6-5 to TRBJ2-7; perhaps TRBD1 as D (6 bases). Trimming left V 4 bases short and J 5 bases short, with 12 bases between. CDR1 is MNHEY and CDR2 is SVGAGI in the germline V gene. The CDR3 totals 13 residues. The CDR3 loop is CASSFRGWDEQYF. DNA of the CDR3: TGTGCCAGCAGTTTCAGGGGCTGGGACGAGCAGTACTTC.

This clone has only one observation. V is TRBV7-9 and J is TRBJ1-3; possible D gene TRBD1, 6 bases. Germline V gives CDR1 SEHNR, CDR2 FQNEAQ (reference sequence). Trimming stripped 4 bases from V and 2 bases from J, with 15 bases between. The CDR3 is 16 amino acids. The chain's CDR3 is CASSSTPHRAGNTIYF. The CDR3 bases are TGTGCCAGCAGCTCAACCCCTCACAGGGCTGGAAACACCATATATTTT.

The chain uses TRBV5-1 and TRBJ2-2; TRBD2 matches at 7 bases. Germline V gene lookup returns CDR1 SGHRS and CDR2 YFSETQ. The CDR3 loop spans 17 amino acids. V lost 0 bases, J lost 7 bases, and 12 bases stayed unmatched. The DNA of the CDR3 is TGCGCCAGCAGCTTGGCAATAGCGGGTCCTGGGAACGGGGAGCTGTTTTTT. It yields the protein CASSLAIAGPGNGELFF.

The DNA for the CDR3 is TGTGCCAGCTCACCACGCAGGGGAGAGGCGCCCCAGCATTTT. Amino acid sequence: CASSPRRGEAPQHF. The chain recombines TRBV18 with TRBJ1-5; TRBD1 is a possible D gene (6 bases). V lost 1 base and J 9 bases, leaving 13 bases between the germline ends. The CDR3 is made up of 14 amino acids. The germline V gene encodes CDR1 KGHSH and CDR2 LQKENI.

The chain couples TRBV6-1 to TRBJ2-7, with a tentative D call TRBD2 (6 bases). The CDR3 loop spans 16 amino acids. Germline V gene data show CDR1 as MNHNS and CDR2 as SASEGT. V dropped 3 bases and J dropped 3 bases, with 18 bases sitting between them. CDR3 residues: CASSDPAGGGGYEQYF. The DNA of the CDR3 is TGTGCCAGCAGTGACCCGGCGGGTGGGGGAGGCTACGAGCAGTACTTC.

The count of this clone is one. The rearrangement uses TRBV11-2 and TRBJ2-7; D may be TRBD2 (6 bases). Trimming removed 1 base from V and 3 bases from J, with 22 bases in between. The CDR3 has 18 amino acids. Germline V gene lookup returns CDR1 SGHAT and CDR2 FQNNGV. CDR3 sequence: CASSLGERLTLGLYEQYF. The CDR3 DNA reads TGTGCCAGCAGCTTAGGAGAGAGGCTGACTCTGGGACTCTACGAGCAGTACTTC.

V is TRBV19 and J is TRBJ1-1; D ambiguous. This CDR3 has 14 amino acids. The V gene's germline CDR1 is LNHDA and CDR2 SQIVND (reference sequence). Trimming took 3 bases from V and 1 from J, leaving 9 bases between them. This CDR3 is CASSIFSQNTEAFF. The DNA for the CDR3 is TGTGCCAGTAGTATTTTTTCCCAGAACACTGAAGCTTTCTTT.

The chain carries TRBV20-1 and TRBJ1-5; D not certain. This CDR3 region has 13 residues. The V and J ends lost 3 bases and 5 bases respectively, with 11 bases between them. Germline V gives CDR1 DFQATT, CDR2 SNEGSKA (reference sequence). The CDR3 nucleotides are TGCAGTGCTAGTAGCGACCAGCATCAGCCCCAGCATTTT. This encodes CSASSDQHQPQHF.

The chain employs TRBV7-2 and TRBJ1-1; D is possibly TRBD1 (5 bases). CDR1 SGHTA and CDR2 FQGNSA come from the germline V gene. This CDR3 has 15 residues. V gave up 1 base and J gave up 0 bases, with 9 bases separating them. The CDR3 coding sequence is TGTGCCAGCAGCTTAGAAGGACACATGAACACTGAAGCTTTCTTT. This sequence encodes CASSLEGHMNTEAFF.

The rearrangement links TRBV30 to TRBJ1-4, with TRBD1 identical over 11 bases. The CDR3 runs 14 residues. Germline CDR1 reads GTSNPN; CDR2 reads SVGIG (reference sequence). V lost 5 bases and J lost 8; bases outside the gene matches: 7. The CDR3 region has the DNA TGTGCCTGGGGAGGGACAGGGGGTGGCGAAAAACTGTTTTTT. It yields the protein CAWGGTGGGEKLFF.

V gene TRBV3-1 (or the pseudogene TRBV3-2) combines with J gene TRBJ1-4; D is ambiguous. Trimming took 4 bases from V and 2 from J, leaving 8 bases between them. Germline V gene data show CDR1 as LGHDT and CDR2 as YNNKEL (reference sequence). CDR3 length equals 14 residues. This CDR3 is CASSRSETNEKLFF. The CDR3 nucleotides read TGTGCCAGCAGCCGGTCTGAGACTAATGAAAAACTGTTTTTT.